A selection of T cell receptor beta chains follows, all from one sample in a study of blood T cells in healthy people across ages. TCRdb re-called the 5' RACE reads through MiXCR, storing one row per CDR3 protein. The data show 800,000 to 1,000,000 distinct CDR3 sequences, around 46% seen once. The specimen was blood. These receptors all come from a man aged 30-40 years in good health. Both conserved end residues are part of each CDR3. D genes are given only for firm matches. Only some rows state a clone size, as once, few, many or a class for expanded clones.

15,NA,TRBV6-1,TRBD2,TRBJ2-1,CASSESSGGASEQFF,TGTGCCAGCAGTGAATCTAGCGGGGGAGCCTCGGAGCAGTTCTTC
14,few,TRBV27,TRBD1,TRBJ1-6,CASRGGQANSPLHF,TGTGCCAGCAGGGGGGGACAGGCTAATTCACCCCTCCACTTT
13,NA,TRBV20-1,NA,TRBJ1-4,CSARAGLREKLFF,TGCAGTGCTAGAGCAGGGTTAAGGGAAAAACTGTTTTTT
14,NA,TRBV10-3,TRBD1,TRBJ1-5,CAISGTGLAQPQHF,TGTGCCATCAGCGGGACAGGTCTAGCTCAGCCCCAGCATTTT
15,NA,TRBV12-3/TRBV12-4,NA,TRBJ2-7,CASSFDGMSSYEQYF,TGTGCCAGCAGTTTCGACGGCATGAGCTCCTACGAGCAGTACTTC
17,few,TRBV28,NA,TRBJ2-3,CASSFWDKSRGTDTQYF,TGTGCCAGCAGTTTCTGGGACAAATCTCGGGGCACAGATACGCAGTATTTT
18,NA,TRBV27,TRBD1,TRBJ2-7,CVSSFSPQPGQGLYEQYF,TGTGTCAGCAGTTTTAGCCCACAACCGGGACAGGGTTTATACGAGCAGTACTTC
14,once,TRBV4-2,NA,TRBJ2-4,CASSQEAGAREQYF,TGTGCCAGCAGCCAAGAGGCAGGGGCTCGAGAGCAGTACTTC
15,once,TRBV7-6,NA,TRBJ2-3,CASSPGLPAGDTQYF,TGTGCCAGCAGCCCGGGACTCCCAGCGGGAGATACGCAGTATTTT
15,NA,TRBV4-3,NA,TRBJ2-7,CASSQDRDTSYEQYF,TGCGCCAGCAGCCAAGATCGTGACACGTCCTACGAGCAGTACTTC
15,NA,TRBV4-3,TRBD1,TRBJ1-1,CASSQDRQGRRGAFF,TGCGCCAGCAGCCAAGACAGACAGGGGAGGAGGGGAGCTTTCTTT
16,NA,TRBV5-1,TRBD2,TRBJ2-1,CASSLELAGEYNEQFF,TGCGCCAGCAGCTTGGAACTAGCGGGGGAATACAATGAGCAGTTCTTC
13,NA,TRBV19,TRBD2,TRBJ2-5,CASSIRGGQTQYF,TGTGCCAGTAGTATCCGGGGGGGCCAGACCCAGTACTTC
13,NA,TRBV6-5,NA,TRBJ1-2,CASRTLEGYGYTF,TGTGCCAGCAGGACCCTCGAAGGCTATGGCTACACCTTC
15,few,TRBV13,NA,TRBJ2-7,CASSPTRVSSYEQYF,TGTGCCAGCAGCCCGACAAGGGTGAGCTCCTACGAGCAGTACTTC
16,NA,TRBV18,NA,TRBJ2-1,CASSQGQPSSYNEQFF,TGTGCCAGCTCACAGGGCCAGCCAAGCTCCTACAATGAGCAGTTCTTC
17,few,TRBV9,TRBD2,TRBJ2-3,CASSPPSGLSSTDTQYF,TGTGCCAGCAGCCCACCCTCGGGACTATCTAGCACAGATACGCAGTATTTT
15,NA,TRBV7-3,NA,TRBJ2-5,CASSLNPGSGETQYF,TGTGCCAGCAGCTTAAACCCCGGATCCGGAGAGACCCAGTACTTC
16,NA,TRBV6-5,TRBD2,TRBJ2-1,CASSYSSGLAVNEQFF,TGTGCCAGCAGTTACTCAAGTGGACTAGCGGTCAATGAGCAGTTCTTC
14,few,TRBV10-3,NA,TRBJ1-5,CAISAREGDQPQHF,TGTGCCATCAGTGCGAGAGAAGGGGATCAGCCCCAGCATTTT
11,many,TRBV29-1,NA,TRBJ2-6,CSVGSNNVLTF,TGCAGCGTTGGGAGTAACAACGTCCTGACTTTC
13,NA,TRBV29-1,TRBD1,TRBJ2-7,CSVSDRVANEQYF,TGCAGCGTCTCTGACAGGGTGGCGAATGAGCAGTACTTC
13,NA,TRBV4-1,TRBD1,TRBJ1-2,CASSQDRVGGYTF,TGTGCCAGCTCACAAGACAGGGTTGGTGGCTACACCTTC
14,NA,TRBV12-3/TRBV12-4,NA,TRBJ1-2,CASTQAAGSLGYTF,TGTGCCAGCACCCAAGCGGCTGGAAGTCTGGGCTACACCTTC
12,NA,TRBV20-1,NA,TRBJ1-2,CSTTGTIYGYTF,TGCAGTACCACAGGGACAATCTATGGCTACACCTTC
15,NA,TRBV4-2,NA,TRBJ2-3,CASSQEDDATDTQYF,TGTGCCAGCAGCCAGGAAGACGACGCGACAGATACGCAGTATTTT
13,NA,TRBV29-1,NA,TRBJ2-5,CSVESPLEATQYF,TGCAGCGTTGAATCCCCCTTGGAGGCGACCCAGTACTTC
15,NA,TRBV5-1,TRBD2,TRBJ2-2,CASPKAGGVTGELFF,TGCGCCAGTCCTAAGGCGGGGGGTGTCACCGGGGAGCTGTTTTTT
14,few,TRBV28,NA,TRBJ2-5,CASSPHDRLETQYF,TGTGCCAGCAGCCCACATGACAGGTTGGAGACCCAGTACTTC